The present entry profiles one TCR beta chain with its context. Its antigen is still unknown. Libraries were prepared by immunoSEQ multiplex PCR; TCRdb keeps only in-frame clonotypes and omits some of them. The sample yields approximately 65,000 clones, about three quarters seen once. This sample is part of a study of T cell responses to AZD1222 COVID-19 vaccine. Study-wide points: Across the whole spike, CD4 TCRs peaked at regions 160-218 and 743-854. Repertoire collection took place solely once the T cell response had peaked.

The material was peripheral blood, obtained on day 0 of AZD1222 vaccination. The TCR was taken from an adult in good health.

CDR3 bases: TGTGCCAGCAGTCTCGCGGGCTACGAGCAGTACTTC. Protein: CASSLAGYEQYF. The chain combines TRBV11-2 with TRBJ2-7, with D possibly TRBD2 on 5 matching bases. The V and J ends lost 6 bases and 3 bases respectively, with 9 bases between them. This CDR3 has 12 residues. In germline, CDR1 is SGHAT, CDR2 FQNNGV.